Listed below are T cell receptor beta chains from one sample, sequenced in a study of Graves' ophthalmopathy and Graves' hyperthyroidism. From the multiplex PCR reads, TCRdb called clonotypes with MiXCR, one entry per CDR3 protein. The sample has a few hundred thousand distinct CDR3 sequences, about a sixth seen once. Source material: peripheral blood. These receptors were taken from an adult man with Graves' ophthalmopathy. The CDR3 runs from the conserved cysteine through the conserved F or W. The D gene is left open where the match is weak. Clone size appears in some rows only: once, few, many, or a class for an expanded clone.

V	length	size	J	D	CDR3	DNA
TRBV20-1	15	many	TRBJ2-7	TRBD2	CSARALAGTSYEQYF	TGCAGTGCTAGGGCACTAGCGGGTACATCCTACGAGCAGTACTTC
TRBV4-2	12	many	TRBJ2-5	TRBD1	CASSQGQGSPYF	TGTGCCAGCAGCCAAGGACAGGGGTCCCCGTACTTC
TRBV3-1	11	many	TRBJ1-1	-	CASSFLRDHSF	TGTGCCAGCAGCTTTCTCCGGGACCACTCCTTT
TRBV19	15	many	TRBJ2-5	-	CASSDRTGGLETQYF	TGTGCCAGTAGTGATCGGACGGGGGGCCTAGAGACCCAGTACTTC
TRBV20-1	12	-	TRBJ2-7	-	CSAEGGGYEQYF	TGCAGCGCCGAAGGAGGGGGCTACGAGCAGTACTTC
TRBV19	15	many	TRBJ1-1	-	CASSILLGRGTEAFF	TGTGCCAGTAGTATTCTACTAGGGAGAGGCACTGAAGCTTTCTTT
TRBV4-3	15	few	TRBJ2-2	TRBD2	CASSQGRGGVGELFF	TGCGCCAGCAGCCAAGGGCGGGGGGGCGTCGGGGAGCTGTTTTTT
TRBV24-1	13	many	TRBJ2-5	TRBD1	CATRDRVVETQYF	TGTGCCACCAGGGACAGGGTCGTAGAGACCCAGTACTTC
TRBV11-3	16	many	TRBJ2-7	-	CASRPLKGRKSDEQYF	TGTGCCAGCAGGCCGCTTAAGGGACGGAAATCGGACGAGCAGTACTTC
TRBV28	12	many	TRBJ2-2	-	CASSLYSGELFF	TGTGCCAGCAGTTTATATTCCGGGGAGCTGTTTTTT
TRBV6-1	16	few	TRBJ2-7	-	CASSAQAGQAYYEQYF	TGTGCCAGCAGTGCCCAAGCGGGACAGGCTTACTACGAGCAGTACTTC
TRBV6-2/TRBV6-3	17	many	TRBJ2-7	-	CASSLNSGFSETYEQYF	TGTGCCAGCAGCCTCAATTCAGGGTTCAGCGAAACCTACGAGCAGTACTTC
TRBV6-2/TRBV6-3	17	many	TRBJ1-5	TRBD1	CASSSRRWTGGNQPQHF	TGTGCCAGCAGTTCAAGGAGATGGACAGGGGGCAATCAGCCCCAGCATTTT
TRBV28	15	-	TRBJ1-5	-	CASSLRSGVGQPQHF	TGTGCCAGCAGTTTACGGTCAGGGGTCGGTCAGCCCCAGCATTTT
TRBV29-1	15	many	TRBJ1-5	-	CSVKARGSSNQPQHF	TGCAGCGTTAAAGCGAGAGGGTCTAGCAATCAGCCCCAGCATTTT
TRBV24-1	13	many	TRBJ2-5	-	CATSDPTQETQYF	TGTGCCACCAGTGATCCTACTCAAGAGACCCAGTACTTC
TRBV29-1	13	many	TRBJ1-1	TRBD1	CSVADRAEVVAFF	TGCAGCGTGGCGGACAGGGCCGAAGTGGTAGCTTTCTTT
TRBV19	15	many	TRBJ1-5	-	CASIDLRGSNQPQHF	TGTGCCAGTATCGACTTGAGGGGGAGCAATCAGCCCCAGCATTTT
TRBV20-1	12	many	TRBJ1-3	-	CSARDQANTIYF	TGCAGTGCTAGAGATCAGGCGAACACCATATATTTT